These 19 T cell receptor beta chains share one sample of origin, sequenced in a study of CD8 T cells in ankylosing spondylitis. General study results and limits: It appeared that ankylosing spondylitis blood was characterized by a TCR beta motif of under ten highly homologous variants.

TCRdb independently ran MiXCR on the 5' RACE reads; one entry per CDR3 protein. The sample yields roughly 470,000 distinct CDR3 sequences, more than 25% seen once. Their antigens are not known. The source material was blood, either unsorted or a sorted T cell fraction (not recorded which). These receptors were collected from a male donor with ankylosing spondylitis.

This rearrangement joins TRBV4-1 to TRBJ1-3; D is perhaps TRBD1 (6 bases). Germline values: CDR1 MGHRA, CDR2 YSYEKL. V was trimmed by 3 bases and J by 0 bases, leaving 9 bases between them. This CDR3 is 15 amino acids long. CDR3: CASSHQDSSGNTIYF. The CDR3 DNA reads as TGCGCCAGCAGCCATCAGGACAGCTCTGGAAACACCATATATTTT.

This chain uses TRBV24-1 with TRBJ2-1; a possible D gene is TRBD2 (6 bases). This CDR3 has 13 amino acids. Germline V gene lookup returns CDR1 KGHDR and CDR2 SFDVKD. V lost 5 bases, J lost 8 bases, and 12 bases lay in between. The CDR3 spells CATSGRVRYEQFF. The CDR3 bases are TGTGCCACCAGTGGGAGGGTTCGCTATGAGCAGTTCTTC.

The chain uses TRBV20-1 and TRBJ1-1; no firm D call. The CDR3 length is 11 residues. V was clipped by 5 bases and J by 3 bases, with 7 bases between them. CDR1 is DFQATT, CDR2 SNEGSKA, per germline (reference sequence). CDR3 DNA: TGCAGTGCTCCTAGGGACACTGAAGCTTTCTTT. Protein sequence: CSAPRDTEAFF.

This chain uses TRBV20-1 with TRBJ2-5; tentatively, D is TRBD2 (6 bases). Germline V gene data show CDR1 as DFQATT and CDR2 as SNEGSKA (reference sequence). V was clipped by 7 bases and J by 9 bases, with 21 bases between them. CDR3 length: 13 amino acids. In DNA, the CDR3 is TGCAGTGTAGAGGGTAGCGGAGTGGGGGCCCAGTACTTC. Translating gives CSVEGSGVGAQYF.

This chain links TRBV2 with TRBJ1-3; D not resolved. In germline, CDR1 is SNHLY, CDR2 FYNNEI. This CDR3 region has 16 residues. V lost 2 bases and J lost 0, with 11 bases in between. DNA of the CDR3: TGTGCCAGCAGTGAAAAGGGCCCTAACTCTGGAAACACCATATATTTT. It translates to CASSEKGPNSGNTIYF.

V gene TRBV5-1 combines with J gene TRBJ2-3; TRBD2 agrees at 11 bases. This CDR3 is 16 amino acids long. J gave up 10 bases and V 4 bases, and 14 bases lay outside the gene matches. Per germline, CDR1 SGHRS and CDR2 YFSETQ. Written as DNA, the CDR3 is TGCGCCAGCAGCACCATCTCCTCCGGGACTAGCGGCTCGCAGTATTTT. Protein product: CASSTISSGTSGSQYF.

The chain has TRBV18 and TRBJ1-1; D is possibly TRBD1 (5 bases). This CDR3 is built from 15 residues. CDR1 is KGHSH and CDR2 is LQKENI in the germline V gene. Trimming left V 4 bases short and J 3 bases short, with 15 bases between. CDR3 bases: TGTGCCAGCTCACAAAACAAGGACATGGACACTGAAGCTTTCTTT. Amino acid sequence: CASSQNKDMDTEAFF.

V usage is TRBV12-3 or TRBV12-4 and J usage is TRBJ2-4, with D perhaps matching TRBD2 (5 bases). Trimming pared 3 bases from V and 0 bases from J, leaving 6 bases between. CDR3 size: 14 residues. The CDR3 here is CASSFGGAKNIQYF. As DNA, the CDR3 is TGTGCCAGCAGTTTCGGAGGAGCCAAAAACATTCAGTACTTC.

The chain uses TRBV5-1 and TRBJ1-4; D gene unclear. There are 15 residues in the CDR3. V dropped 4 bases and J dropped 0 bases, with 10 bases sitting between them. CDR1 SGHRS and CDR2 YFSETQ come from the germline V gene. This CDR3 is CASSTDGATNEKLFF. The CDR3 bases are TGCGCCAGCAGCACCGACGGAGCAACTAATGAAAAACTGTTTTTT.

This clonotype was found a few times. The chain joins TRBV15 to TRBJ2-2; possible D gene TRBD1, 6 bases. V was shortened by 0 bases and J by 2 bases, with 13 bases between the two germline ends. Germline V gives CDR1 LNHNV, CDR2 YYDKDF (reference sequence). The CDR3 runs 17 residues. For the CDR3, the DNA is TGTGCCACCAGCAGAGATTTGAGGACAGCTAACACCGGGGAGCTGTTTTTT. It encodes CATSRDLRTANTGELFF.

The chain links TRBV6-1 to TRBJ2-2; 7 bases line up with TRBD1. The CDR3 is 14 amino acids. Trimming cost V 7 bases and J 3 bases; bases outside gene matches: 5. Germline loops: CDR1 MNHNS, CDR2 SASEGT. In DNA form, the CDR3 reads TGTGCCAGCACCAGGACAGGTGACACCGGGGAGCTGTTTTTT. It translates to CASTRTGDTGELFF.

This clonotype was detected only a few times. The chain recombines TRBV11-2 with TRBJ2-2; D not resolved. The germline gives CDR1 SGHAT, CDR2 FQNNGV. The CDR3 covers 15 residues. Trimming removed 6 bases at V and 1 base at J, with 12 bases between. CDR3 DNA: TGTGCCAGCAGTGTCAGACCGGTGAACACCGGGGAGCTGTTTTTT. It codes for CASSVRPVNTGELFF.

The chain carries TRBV30 and TRBJ1-1; possible D gene TRBD1, 5 bases. The CDR3 totals 13 residues. V lost 0 bases, J lost 6 bases, and 11 bases lay in between. Germline V gene sequence: CDR1 GTSNPN, CDR2 SVGIG (reference sequence). The CDR3 DNA reads as TGTGCCTGGAGTGTACAAGGAGGGGCTGAAGCTTTCTTT. Protein product: CAWSVQGGAEAFF.

The chain couples TRBV7-9 to TRBJ2-7; D gene uncertain. The CDR3 runs to 13 residues. From germline, CDR1 is SEHNR and CDR2 FQNEAQ (reference sequence). V lost 2 bases, J lost 6 bases, and 11 bases lay in between. CDR3 in amino acids: CASSLLSVAEQYF. CDR3 DNA: TGTGCCAGCAGCTTATTGAGCGTCGCCGAGCAGTACTTC.

This clonotype was detected a few times. V is TRBV7-9 and J is TRBJ2-2; 8 positions match TRBD1. The CDR3 consists of 17 residues. Trimming took 2 bases from V and 2 from J; bases not matched to a gene: 7. Looked up from germline, CDR1 is SEHNR and CDR2 is FQNEAQ (reference sequence). CDR3 amino acids: CASSLPLGQGNTGELFF. Written as DNA, the CDR3 is TGTGCCAGCAGCTTACCTTTAGGACAGGGAAACACCGGGGAGCTGTTTTTT. The whole variable domain, remainder taken from reference TRBV7-9 and TRBJ2-2, is DTGVSQNPRHKITKRGQNVTFRCDPISEHNRLYWYRQTLGQGPEFLTYFQNEAQLEKSRLLSDRFSAERPKGSFSTLEIQRTEQGDSAMYLCASSLPLGQGNTGELFFGEGSRLTVL.

A few counts support this clonotype. The chain carries TRBV7-2 and TRBJ2-5; D uncertain. The ends were cut back, 6 bases at V and 2 bases at J, with 13 bases in the middle. CDR1 is SGHTA and CDR2 is FQGNSA in the germline V gene. The CDR3 spans 14 residues. Written as DNA, the CDR3 is TGTGCCAGCAGTATCGGACGGTTTCAAGAGACCCAGTACTTC. Amino acids: CASSIGRFQETQYF.

The sample holds a few counts of this clonotype. This chain joins TRBV20-1 and TRBJ2-1; perhaps TRBD2 as D (6 bases). V lost 4 bases and J lost 6, with 13 bases in between. CDR3 length: 13 amino acids. Per germline, CDR1 DFQATT and CDR2 SNEGSKA (reference sequence). CDR3 residues: CSAMRSGPNEQFF. For the CDR3, the DNA is TGCAGTGCTATGAGGAGCGGGCCCAATGAGCAGTTCTTC.

The chain has TRBV5-1 and TRBJ1-4; D ambiguous. Per germline, CDR1 SGHRS and CDR2 YFSETQ. The CDR3 covers 14 residues. V was clipped by 1 base and J by 5 bases, with 9 bases between them. The CDR3 DNA is TGCGCCAGCAGCTTGAACATGGTCAATGAAAAACTGTTTTTT. Its protein is CASSLNMVNEKLFF.

This rearrangement joins TRBV5-6 to TRBJ2-4, with D perhaps being TRBD1 or TRBD2 (7 bases each). Trimming stripped 0 bases from V and 6 bases from J, with 10 bases between. Germline CDR1 and CDR2: SGHDT and YYEEEE. The CDR3 consists of 14 residues. The CDR3 region is CASSLAGGGNIQYF. The CDR3 coding sequence is TGTGCCAGCAGCTTGGCAGGGGGGGGAAACATTCAGTACTTC. Using reference TRBV5-6 and TRBJ2-4 for the parts outside the CDR3, the full variable domain is DAGVTQSPTHLIKTRGQQVTLRCSPKSGHDTVSWYQQALGQGPQFIFQYYEEEERQRGNFPDRFSGHQFPNYSSELNVNALLLGDSALYLCASSLAGGGNIQYFGAGTRLSVL.